This entry features one T cell receptor (beta chain) sequence. Its matching antigen is unknown. This entry belongs to a study of T cell responses to AZD1222 COVID-19 vaccine. Findings and limits, study-wide: The breadth and depth of Spike-specific TCRs increased once two AZD1222 doses had been given.

Trimming removed 5 bases from V and 8 bases from J; junction bases left unmatched: 10. The germline V gene has CDR1 SGHTA and CDR2 FQGNSA. The CDR3 has 14 residues. Sequencing used immunoSEQ multiplex PCR; TCRdb keeps in-frame clones, though not all of them. The sample has 85,000 to 120,000 clones; roughly 87% are singletons. V usage is TRBV7-2 and J usage is TRBJ1-2; TRBD1 agrees at 8 bases. The receptor comes from an adult who received the AZD1222 COVID-19 vaccine. The specimen was peripheral blood, collected 28 days after the second AZD1222 dose. The CDR3 bases are TGTGCCAGCAGCCTTGGACAGGGAGGGAAGGGCTACACCTTC. It translates to CASSLGQGGKGYTF.